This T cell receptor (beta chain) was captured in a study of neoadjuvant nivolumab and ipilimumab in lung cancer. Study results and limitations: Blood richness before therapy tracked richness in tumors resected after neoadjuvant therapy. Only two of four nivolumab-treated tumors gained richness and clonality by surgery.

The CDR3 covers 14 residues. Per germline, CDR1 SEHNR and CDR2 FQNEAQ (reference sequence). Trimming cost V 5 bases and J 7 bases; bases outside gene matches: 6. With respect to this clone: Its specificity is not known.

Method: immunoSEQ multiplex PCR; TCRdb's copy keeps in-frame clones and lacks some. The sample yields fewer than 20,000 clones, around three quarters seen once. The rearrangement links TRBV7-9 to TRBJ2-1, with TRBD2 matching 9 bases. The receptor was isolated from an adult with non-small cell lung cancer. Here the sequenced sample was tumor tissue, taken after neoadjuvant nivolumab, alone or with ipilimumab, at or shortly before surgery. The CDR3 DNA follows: TGTGCCAGCAGCCCCTCCAGCGGGGGGAATGAGCAGTTCTTC. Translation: CASSPSSGGNEQFF.